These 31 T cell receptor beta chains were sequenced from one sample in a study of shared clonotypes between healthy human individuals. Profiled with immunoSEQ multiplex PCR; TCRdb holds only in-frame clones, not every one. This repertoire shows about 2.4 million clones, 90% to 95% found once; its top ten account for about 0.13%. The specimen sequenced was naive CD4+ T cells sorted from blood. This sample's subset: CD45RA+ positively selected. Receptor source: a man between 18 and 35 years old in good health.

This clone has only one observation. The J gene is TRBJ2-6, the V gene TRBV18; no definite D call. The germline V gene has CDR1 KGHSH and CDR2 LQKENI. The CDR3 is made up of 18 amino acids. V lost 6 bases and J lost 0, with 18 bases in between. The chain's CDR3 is CASSPVPQQVSGANVLTF. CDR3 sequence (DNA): TGTGCCAGCTCCCCTGTCCCCCAGCAAGTCTCTGGGGCCAACGTCCTGACTTTC.

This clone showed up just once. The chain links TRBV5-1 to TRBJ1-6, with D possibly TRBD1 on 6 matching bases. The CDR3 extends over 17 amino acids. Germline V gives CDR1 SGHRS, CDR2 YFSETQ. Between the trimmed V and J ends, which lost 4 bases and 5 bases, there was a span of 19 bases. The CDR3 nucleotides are TGCGCCAGCAGCGCTACCGAAGGGACACCTAATAATTCACCCCTCCACTTT. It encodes CASSATEGTPNNSPLHF.

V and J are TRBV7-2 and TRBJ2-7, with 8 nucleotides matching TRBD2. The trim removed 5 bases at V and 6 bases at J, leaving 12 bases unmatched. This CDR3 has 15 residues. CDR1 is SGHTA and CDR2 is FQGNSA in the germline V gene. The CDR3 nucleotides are TGTGCCAGCAGCGGGAGCGGGAGAATGGTGGGCGAGCAGTACTTC. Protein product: CASSGSGRMVGEQYF.

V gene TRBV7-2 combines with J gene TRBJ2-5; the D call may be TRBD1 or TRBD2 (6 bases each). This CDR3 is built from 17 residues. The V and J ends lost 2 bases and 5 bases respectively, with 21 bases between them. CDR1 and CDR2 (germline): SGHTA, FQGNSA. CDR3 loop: CASSLSYARRGRETQYF. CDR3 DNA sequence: TGTGCCAGCAGCTTAAGTTATGCCCGTCGGGGGCGCGAGACCCAGTACTTC.

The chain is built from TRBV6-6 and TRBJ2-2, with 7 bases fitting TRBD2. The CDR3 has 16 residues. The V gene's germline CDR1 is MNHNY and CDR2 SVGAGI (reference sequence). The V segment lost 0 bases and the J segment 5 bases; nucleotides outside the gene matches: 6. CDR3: CASSYSSSGGTGELFF. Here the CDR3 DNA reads TGTGCCAGCAGTTACTCTTCTAGCGGAGGGACCGGGGAGCTGTTTTTT.

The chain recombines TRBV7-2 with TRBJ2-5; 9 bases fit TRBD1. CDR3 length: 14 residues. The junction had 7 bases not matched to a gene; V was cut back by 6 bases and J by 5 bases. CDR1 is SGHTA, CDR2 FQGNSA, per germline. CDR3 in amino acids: CASSADRGRETQYF. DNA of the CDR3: TGTGCCAGCAGTGCCGACAGGGGGAGGGAGACCCAGTACTTC.

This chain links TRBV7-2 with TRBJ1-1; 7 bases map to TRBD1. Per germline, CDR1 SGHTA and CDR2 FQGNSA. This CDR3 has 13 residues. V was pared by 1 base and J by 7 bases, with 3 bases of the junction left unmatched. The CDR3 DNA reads TGTGCCAGCAGCTTAGAGAGACAGGGTGAAGCTTTCTTT. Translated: CASSLERQGEAFF.

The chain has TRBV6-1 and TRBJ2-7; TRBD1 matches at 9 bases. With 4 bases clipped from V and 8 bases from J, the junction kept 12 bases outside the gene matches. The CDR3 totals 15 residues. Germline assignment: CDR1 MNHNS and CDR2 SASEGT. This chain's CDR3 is CASSGPGQGAPKQYF. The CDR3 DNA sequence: TGTGCCAGCAGTGGGCCGGGACAGGGAGCGCCCAAGCAGTACTTC.

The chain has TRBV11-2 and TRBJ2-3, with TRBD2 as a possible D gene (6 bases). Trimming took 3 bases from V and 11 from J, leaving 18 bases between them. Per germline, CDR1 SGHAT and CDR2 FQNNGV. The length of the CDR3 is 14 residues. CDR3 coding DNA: TGTGCCAGCAGCTTCGGGGCCTCTAGCGTGGGGCAGTATTTT. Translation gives CASSFGASSVGQYF.

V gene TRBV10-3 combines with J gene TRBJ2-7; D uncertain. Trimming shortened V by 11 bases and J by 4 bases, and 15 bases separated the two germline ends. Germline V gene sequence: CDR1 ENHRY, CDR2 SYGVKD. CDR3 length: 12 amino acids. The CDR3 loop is CASAWGQYEQYF. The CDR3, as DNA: TGTGCCTCGGCCTGGGGTCAATACGAGCAGTACTTC.

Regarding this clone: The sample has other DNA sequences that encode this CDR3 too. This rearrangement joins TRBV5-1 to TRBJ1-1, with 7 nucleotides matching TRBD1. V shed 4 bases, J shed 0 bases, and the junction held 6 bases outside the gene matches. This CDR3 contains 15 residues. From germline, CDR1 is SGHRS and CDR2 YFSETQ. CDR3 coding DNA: TGCGCCAGCAGCCTACCGACAGGGCTGAACACTGAAGCTTTCTTT. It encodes CASSLPTGLNTEAFF.

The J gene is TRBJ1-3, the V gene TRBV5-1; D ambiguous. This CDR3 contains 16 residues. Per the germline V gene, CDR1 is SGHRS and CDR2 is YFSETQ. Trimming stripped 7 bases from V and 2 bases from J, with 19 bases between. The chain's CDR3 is CASRGPEHAPGNTIYF. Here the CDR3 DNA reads TGCGCCAGCCGTGGCCCAGAACATGCCCCTGGAAACACCATATATTTT.

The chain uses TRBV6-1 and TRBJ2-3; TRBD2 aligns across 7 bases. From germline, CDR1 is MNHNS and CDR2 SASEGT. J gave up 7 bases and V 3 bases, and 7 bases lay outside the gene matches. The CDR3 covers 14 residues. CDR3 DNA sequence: TGTGCCAGCAGTGAGGGAGGGACTTCCCATACGCAGTATTTT. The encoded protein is CASSEGGTSHTQYF.

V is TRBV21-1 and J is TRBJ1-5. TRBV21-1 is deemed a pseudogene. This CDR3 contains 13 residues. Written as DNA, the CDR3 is TGTGCCAGCAGCTTCAAGGGCAATCAGCCCCAGCATTTT. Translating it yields CASSFKGNQPQHF.

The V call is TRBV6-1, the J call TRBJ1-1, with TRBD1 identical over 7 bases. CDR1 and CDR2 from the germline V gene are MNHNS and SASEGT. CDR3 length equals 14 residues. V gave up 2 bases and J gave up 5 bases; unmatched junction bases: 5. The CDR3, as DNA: TGTGCCAGCAGTGAAAAGGAGGGGGCGACTGAAGCTTTCTTT. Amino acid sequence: CASSEKEGATEAFF.

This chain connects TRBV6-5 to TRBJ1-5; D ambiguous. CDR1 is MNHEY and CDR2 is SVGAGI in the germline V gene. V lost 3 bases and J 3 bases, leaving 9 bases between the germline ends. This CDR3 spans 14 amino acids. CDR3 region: CASSYLGYNQPQHF. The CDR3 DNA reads TGTGCCAGCAGTTATCTGGGGTACAATCAGCCCCAGCATTTT.

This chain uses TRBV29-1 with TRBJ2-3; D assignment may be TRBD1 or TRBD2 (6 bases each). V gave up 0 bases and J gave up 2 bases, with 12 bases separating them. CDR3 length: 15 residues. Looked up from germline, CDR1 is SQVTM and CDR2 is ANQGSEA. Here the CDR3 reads CSVEDGGLYTDTQYF. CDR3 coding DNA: TGCAGCGTTGAAGACGGGGGCCTCTACACAGATACGCAGTATTTT.

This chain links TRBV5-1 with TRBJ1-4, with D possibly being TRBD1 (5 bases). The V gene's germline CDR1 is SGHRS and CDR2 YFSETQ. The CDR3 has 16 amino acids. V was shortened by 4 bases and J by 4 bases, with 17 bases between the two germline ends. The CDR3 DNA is TGCGCCAGCAGCCCCCAAGGGGCCGAACTTAATGAAAAACTGTTTTTT. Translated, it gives CASSPQGAELNEKLFF.

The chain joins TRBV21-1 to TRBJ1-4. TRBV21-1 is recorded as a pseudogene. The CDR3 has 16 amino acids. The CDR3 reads CASSSLLPEGNEKLFF. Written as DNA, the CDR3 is TGTGCCAGCAGCTCGTTACTCCCAGAGGGCAATGAAAAACTGTTTTTT.

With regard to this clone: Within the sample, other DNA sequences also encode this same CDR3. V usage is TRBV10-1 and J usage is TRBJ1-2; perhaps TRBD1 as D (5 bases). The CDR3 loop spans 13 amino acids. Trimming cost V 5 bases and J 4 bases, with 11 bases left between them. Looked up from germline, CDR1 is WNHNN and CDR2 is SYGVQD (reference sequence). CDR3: CASSRTGGYGYTF. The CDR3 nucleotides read TGCGCCAGCAGTAGAACCGGGGGCTATGGCTACACCTTC.

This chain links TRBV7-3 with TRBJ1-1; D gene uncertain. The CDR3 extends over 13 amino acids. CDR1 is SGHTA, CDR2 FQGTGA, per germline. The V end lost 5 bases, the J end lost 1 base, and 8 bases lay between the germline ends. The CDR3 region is CASSLYTNTEAFF. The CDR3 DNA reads TGTGCCAGCAGCCTCTACACGAACACTGAAGCTTTCTTT.

The CDR3 DNA is TGTGCCAGTAGTTTGGCGGGGGGGGACTACGAGCAGTACTTC. Its translation: CASSLAGGDYEQYF. The genes are TRBV19 and TRBJ2-7; 9 bases agree with TRBD2. Germline CDR1 is LNHDA and CDR2 is SQIVND (reference sequence). With 5 bases clipped from V and 3 bases from J, the junction kept 5 bases outside the gene matches. The CDR3 runs 14 residues.

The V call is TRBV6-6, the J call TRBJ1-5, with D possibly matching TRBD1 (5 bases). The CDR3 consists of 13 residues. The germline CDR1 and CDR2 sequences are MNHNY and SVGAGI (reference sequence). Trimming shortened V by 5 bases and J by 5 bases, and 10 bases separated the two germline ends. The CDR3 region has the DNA TGTGCCAGCAGTGGGGACTATTATCAGCCCCAGCATTTT. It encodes CASSGDYYQPQHF.

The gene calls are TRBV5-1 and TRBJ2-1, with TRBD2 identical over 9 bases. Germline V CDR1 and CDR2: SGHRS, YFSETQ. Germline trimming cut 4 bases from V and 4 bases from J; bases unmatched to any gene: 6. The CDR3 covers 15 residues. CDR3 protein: CASSKASGRYNEQFF. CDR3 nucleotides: TGCGCCAGCAGCAAGGCCAGCGGGAGGTACAATGAGCAGTTCTTC.

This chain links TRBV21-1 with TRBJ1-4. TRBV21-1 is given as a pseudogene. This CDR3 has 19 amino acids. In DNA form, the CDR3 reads TGTGCCAGCAGCCGTCGACAGACGCAGCTACTCCGGGGGGATGAAAAACTGTTTTTT. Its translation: CASSRRQTQLLRGDEKLFF.

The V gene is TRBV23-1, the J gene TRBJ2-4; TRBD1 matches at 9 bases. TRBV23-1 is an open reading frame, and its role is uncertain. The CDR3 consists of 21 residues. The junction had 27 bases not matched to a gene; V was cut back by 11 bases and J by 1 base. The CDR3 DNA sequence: TGCGCCCTTCCAACCTCTTCCATACGCGGGACAGGGTTTTTGGCCAAAAACATTCAGTACTTC. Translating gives CALPTSSIRGTGFLAKNIQYF.

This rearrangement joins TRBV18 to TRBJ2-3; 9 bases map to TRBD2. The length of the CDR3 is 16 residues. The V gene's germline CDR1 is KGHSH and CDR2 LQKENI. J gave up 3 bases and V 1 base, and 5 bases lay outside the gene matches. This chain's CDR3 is CASSPRLAELTDTQYF. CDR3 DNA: TGTGCCAGCTCACCACGACTAGCGGAGCTAACAGATACGCAGTATTTT.

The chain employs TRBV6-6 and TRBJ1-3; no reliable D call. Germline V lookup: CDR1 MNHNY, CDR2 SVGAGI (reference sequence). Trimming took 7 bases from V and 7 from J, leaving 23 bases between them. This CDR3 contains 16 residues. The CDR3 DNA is TGTGCCAGCACCTTTCCCCAGGTTCTTGGGGAGAACACCATATATTTT. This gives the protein CASTFPQVLGENTIYF.

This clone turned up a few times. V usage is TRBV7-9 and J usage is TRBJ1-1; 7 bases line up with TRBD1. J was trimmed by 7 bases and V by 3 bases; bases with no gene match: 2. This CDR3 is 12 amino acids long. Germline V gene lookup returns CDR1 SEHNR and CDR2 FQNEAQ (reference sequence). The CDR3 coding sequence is TGTGCCAGCAGCTTCCGGGACAGTGAAGCTTTCTTT. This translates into CASSFRDSEAFF.

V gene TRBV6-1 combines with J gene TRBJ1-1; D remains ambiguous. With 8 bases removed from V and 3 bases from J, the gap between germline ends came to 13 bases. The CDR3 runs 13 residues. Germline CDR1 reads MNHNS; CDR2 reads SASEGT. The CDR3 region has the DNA TGTGCCAGCTCACTGGGGTTGTACACTGAAGCTTTCTTT. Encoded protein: CASSLGLYTEAFF.

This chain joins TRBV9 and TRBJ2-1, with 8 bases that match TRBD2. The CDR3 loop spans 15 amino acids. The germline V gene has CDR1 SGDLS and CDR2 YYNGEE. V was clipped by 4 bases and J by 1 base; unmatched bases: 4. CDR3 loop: CASSFSGVSYNEQFF. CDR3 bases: TGTGCCAGCAGCTTTAGCGGGGTTTCCTACAATGAGCAGTTCTTC.